These T cell receptor beta chains were read from a single sample in a study of T cell responses to AZD1222 COVID-19 vaccine. Assay: immunoSEQ multiplex PCR; the TCRdb copy retains only in-frame clones and omits some. The sample carries about 140,000 clones, around nine tenths recorded once. The sequences come from peripheral blood, collected on day 0 of AZD1222 vaccination. The source of these receptors is an adult in good health. The CDR3 runs from the conserved cysteine through the conserved F or W. A D gene is named only where the DNA matches it firmly. Clone sizes are given selectively: once, few, many, or a class where the clone is expanded.

CDR3 protein: CASSQGRQGIYEQYF
CDR3 DNA: TGTGCCAGCAGCCAAGGCCGACAGGGAATCTACGAGCAGTACTTC
J gene: TRBJ2-7
V gene: TRBV14
D gene: TRBD1
clone size: NA

CDR3 protein: CASKRGTEGLSGNTIYF
CDR3 DNA: TGTGCCAGCAAAAGAGGGACGGAAGGTCTCTCTGGAAACACCATATATTTT
J gene: TRBJ1-3
V gene: TRBV2
D gene: NA
clone size: NA

CDR3 protein: CASSLEENGEQYF
CDR3 DNA: TGTGCCAGCAGCTTAGAAGAAAACGGCGAGCAGTACTTC
J gene: TRBJ2-7
V gene: TRBV7-6
D gene: NA
clone size: NA

CDR3 protein: CASSLAGGGATGFF
CDR3 DNA: TGTGCCAGCAGCTTGGCCGGCGGAGGGGCTACTGGGTTCTTC
J gene: TRBJ2-1
V gene: TRBV5-4
D gene: NA
clone size: NA

CDR3 protein: CASIRGFRSGGYTF
CDR3 DNA: TGTGCCAGCATCCGGGGATTTCGTTCGGGTGGCTACACCTTC
J gene: TRBJ1-2
V gene: TRBV7-9
D gene: NA
clone size: NA

CDR3 protein: CAARETGLNSPLHF
CDR3 DNA: TGTGCCGCCAGAGAGACAGGCCTAAATTCACCCCTCCACTTT
J gene: TRBJ1-6
V gene: TRBV28
D gene: NA
clone size: NA

CDR3 protein: CASSARRDEQFF
CDR3 DNA: TGTGCCAGCAGTGCGAGGAGAGATGAGCAGTTCTTC
J gene: TRBJ2-1
V gene: TRBV2
D gene: NA
clone size: NA

CDR3 protein: CASRGEFGDGDTKAFF
CDR3 DNA: TGCGCCAGCCGCGGGGAATTTGGGGACGGGGACACTAAAGCTTTCTTT
J gene: TRBJ1-1
V gene: TRBV5-1
D gene: NA
clone size: NA

CDR3 protein: CASSLSQGRTEAFF
CDR3 DNA: TGTGCCAGCAGTCTATCCCAAGGACGGACTGAAGCTTTCTTT
J gene: TRBJ1-1
V gene: TRBV27
D gene: NA
clone size: NA

CDR3 protein: CASSFLASGNQPQHF
CDR3 DNA: TGTGCCAGCAGTTTCCTAGCCTCGGGCAATCAGCCCCAGCATTTT
J gene: TRBJ1-5
V gene: TRBV28
D gene: NA
clone size: NA

CDR3 protein: CASSQDSSGANVLTF
CDR3 DNA: TGTGCCAGCAGCCAAGACAGCTCTGGGGCCAACGTCCTGACTTTC
J gene: TRBJ2-6
V gene: TRBV3-1/TRBV3-2
D gene: NA
clone size: NA

CDR3 protein: CASGRALGETQYF
CDR3 DNA: TGTGCCAGTGGGAGGGCCCTCGGAGAGACCCAGTACTTC
J gene: TRBJ2-5
V gene: TRBV19
D gene: TRBD2
clone size: NA

CDR3 protein: CASSFPANYGYTF
CDR3 DNA: TGTGCCAGCAGCTTTCCTGCTAACTATGGCTACACCTTC
J gene: TRBJ1-2
V gene: TRBV7-2
D gene: NA
clone size: few

CDR3 protein: CASSSPGIATNEKLFF
CDR3 DNA: TGTGCCAGCAGTTCGCCGGGAATAGCAACTAATGAAAAACTGTTTTTT
J gene: TRBJ1-4
V gene: TRBV28
D gene: NA
clone size: once

CDR3 protein: CATSDRSYYEQYF
CDR3 DNA: TGTGCCACCAGTGACAGGTCTTACTACGAGCAGTACTTC
J gene: TRBJ2-7
V gene: TRBV27
D gene: NA
clone size: NA

CDR3 protein: CASSLGLAGGWNEQFF
CDR3 DNA: TGCGCCAGCAGCCTAGGACTAGCGGGAGGGTGGAATGAGCAGTTCTTC
J gene: TRBJ2-1
V gene: TRBV5-1
D gene: TRBD2
clone size: once

CDR3 protein: CASSTFNRDRGYSNQPQHF
CDR3 DNA: TGTGCCAGCAGTACCTTCAACCGGGACAGAGGTTATAGCAATCAGCCCCAGCATTTT
J gene: TRBJ1-5
V gene: TRBV28
D gene: TRBD1
clone size: NA

CDR3 protein: CASSEGSGPRREQFF
CDR3 DNA: TGTGCCAGCAGTGAAGGATCGGGGCCTCGAAGGGAGCAGTTCTTC
J gene: TRBJ2-1
V gene: TRBV6-4
D gene: NA
clone size: NA

CDR3 protein: CASSLRPFGYTF
CDR3 DNA: TGTGCCAGTAGTTTACGGCCCTTCGGCTACACCTTC
J gene: TRBJ1-2
V gene: TRBV19
D gene: NA
clone size: few

CDR3 protein: CASRIRVGTEAFF
CDR3 DNA: TGTGCCAGCAGAATACGGGTTGGCACTGAAGCTTTCTTT
J gene: TRBJ1-1
V gene: TRBV6-4
D gene: NA
clone size: NA

CDR3 protein: CSGGPSWGYNEQFF
CDR3 DNA: TGCAGCGGAGGACCTTCATGGGGCTACAATGAGCAGTTCTTC
J gene: TRBJ2-1
V gene: TRBV29-1
D gene: NA
clone size: NA

CDR3 protein: CASSFGRGLVNTEAFF
CDR3 DNA: TGTGCCAGCAGTTTCGGCAGGGGGCTGGTGAACACTGAAGCTTTCTTT
J gene: TRBJ1-1
V gene: TRBV28
D gene: TRBD1
clone size: once

CDR3 protein: CASSVGLVIEETQYF
CDR3 DNA: TGTGCCAGCAGCGTAGGGCTAGTTATCGAAGAGACCCAGTACTTC
J gene: TRBJ2-5
V gene: TRBV9
D gene: NA
clone size: once

CDR3 protein: CASSLKVGETGNQPQHF
CDR3 DNA: TGTGCCAGCAGTTTAAAAGTAGGGGAGACGGGCAATCAGCCCCAGCATTTT
J gene: TRBJ1-5
V gene: TRBV28
D gene: NA
clone size: NA

CDR3 protein: CASSLGPYSNQPQHF
CDR3 DNA: TGTGCCAGCAGCTTAGGACCCTATAGCAATCAGCCCCAGCATTTT
J gene: TRBJ1-5
V gene: TRBV7-6
D gene: NA
clone size: NA

CDR3 protein: CASSPGRTGLASNEQFF
CDR3 DNA: TGCGCCAGCAGCCCCGGCCGGACGGGACTAGCCTCCAATGAGCAGTTCTTC
J gene: TRBJ2-1
V gene: TRBV5-1
D gene: TRBD2
clone size: NA

CDR3 protein: CASSGIGSPPAEQYF
CDR3 DNA: TGTGCCAGCAGCGGAATAGGGAGTCCCCCGGCCGAGCAGTACTTC
J gene: TRBJ2-7
V gene: TRBV27
D gene: NA
clone size: NA

CDR3 protein: CASSEAPGLGVGYGYTF
CDR3 DNA: TGTGCCAGCAGTGAAGCGCCCGGGTTGGGGGTGGGCTATGGCTACACCTTC
J gene: TRBJ1-2
V gene: TRBV2
D gene: NA
clone size: NA

CDR3 protein: CASSPTQMDRDGYTF
CDR3 DNA: TGTGCCAGCAGCCCTACTCAGATGGACAGGGATGGCTACACCTTC
J gene: TRBJ1-2
V gene: TRBV3-1/TRBV3-2
D gene: TRBD1
clone size: once

CDR3 protein: CASSLTSVEYNEQFF
CDR3 DNA: TGCGCCAGCAGCCTCACTAGCGTCGAATACAATGAGCAGTTCTTC
J gene: TRBJ2-1
V gene: TRBV5-1
D gene: TRBD2
clone size: NA

CDR3 protein: CASSQGAWTGELFF
CDR3 DNA: TGCGCCAGCAGCCAGGGGGCGTGGACCGGGGAGCTGTTTTTT
J gene: TRBJ2-2
V gene: TRBV5-1
D gene: TRBD1
clone size: NA

CDR3 protein: CASSLRTGAAVGFYEQYF
CDR3 DNA: TGCGCCAGCAGCTTACGGACAGGGGCCGCGGTGGGGTTCTACGAGCAGTACTTC
J gene: TRBJ2-7
V gene: TRBV5-1
D gene: TRBD1
clone size: NA

CDR3 protein: CASRGLGYNEQFF
CDR3 DNA: TGTGCCAGTAGGGGACTCGGCTACAATGAGCAGTTCTTC
J gene: TRBJ2-1
V gene: TRBV19
D gene: NA
clone size: NA

CDR3 protein: CASSPYRGELTSSDTQYF
CDR3 DNA: TGTGCCAGCAGTCCTTATAGAGGGGAACTAACTAGCTCAGATACGCAGTATTTT
J gene: TRBJ2-3
V gene: TRBV27
D gene: NA
clone size: NA

CDR3 protein: CASSYSTDGNEKLFF
CDR3 DNA: TGTGCCAGCAGTTACTCGACGGACGGAAATGAAAAACTGTTTTTT
J gene: TRBJ1-4
V gene: TRBV6-5
D gene: NA
clone size: NA

CDR3 protein: CATSVDNGETQYF
CDR3 DNA: TGTGCCACCAGCGTTGACAATGGAGAGACCCAGTACTTC
J gene: TRBJ2-5
V gene: TRBV15
D gene: NA
clone size: NA

CDR3 protein: CASRAPAGAQYF
CDR3 DNA: TGTGCCAGCAGAGCCCCCGCCGGGGCCCAGTACTTC
J gene: TRBJ2-5
V gene: TRBV6-5
D gene: NA
clone size: NA

CDR3 protein: CAISDGQGGSGANVLTF
CDR3 DNA: TGTGCCATCAGTGACGGACAGGGGGGCTCTGGGGCCAACGTCCTGACTTTC
J gene: TRBJ2-6
V gene: TRBV10-3
D gene: TRBD1
clone size: NA

CDR3 protein: CASSYSIRSSYEQYF
CDR3 DNA: TGTGCCAGCAGTTACTCGATTAGGAGCTCCTACGAGCAGTACTTC
J gene: TRBJ2-7
V gene: TRBV6-5
D gene: NA
clone size: NA

CDR3 protein: CASSLDGTLYNEQFF
CDR3 DNA: TGTGCCAGCAGCTTGGACGGTACTCTCTACAATGAGCAGTTCTTC
J gene: TRBJ2-1
V gene: TRBV5-5
D gene: NA
clone size: NA

CDR3 protein: CASSLRSGSYNEQFF
CDR3 DNA: TGCGCCAGCAGCCTAAGGAGCGGGAGCTACAATGAGCAGTTCTTC
J gene: TRBJ2-1
V gene: TRBV5-1
D gene: TRBD2
clone size: NA

CDR3 protein: CASSLERDSVQYF
CDR3 DNA: TGTGCCAGCAGCTTAGAGCGGGACTCAGTTCAGTACTTC
J gene: TRBJ2-4
V gene: TRBV7-9
D gene: TRBD2
clone size: NA

CDR3 protein: CASSEADEPYNEQFF
CDR3 DNA: TGTGCCAGTAGTGAAGCTGACGAGCCCTACAATGAGCAGTTCTTC
J gene: TRBJ2-1
V gene: TRBV19
D gene: NA
clone size: NA

CDR3 protein: CATSRAGIYEQYF
CDR3 DNA: TGTGCCACCAGCAGAGCAGGGATCTACGAGCAGTACTTC
J gene: TRBJ2-7
V gene: TRBV15
D gene: NA
clone size: NA

CDR3 protein: CASSPVEGGSYEQYF
CDR3 DNA: TGCGCCAGCAGCCCAGTGGAGGGAGGATCCTACGAGCAGTACTTC
J gene: TRBJ2-7
V gene: TRBV4-1
D gene: NA
clone size: NA

CDR3 protein: CASSLARRVDGYTF
CDR3 DNA: TGTGCCAGCAGCCTCGCCCGTCGAGTGGATGGCTACACCTTC
J gene: TRBJ1-2
V gene: TRBV5-4
D gene: NA
clone size: NA

CDR3 protein: CASSQGLVGNSPLHF
CDR3 DNA: TGTGCCAGCAGCCAGGGGCTTGTCGGAAATTCACCCCTCCACTTT
J gene: TRBJ1-6
V gene: TRBV3-1/TRBV3-2
D gene: NA
clone size: NA

CDR3 protein: CASSKRGHRGRAEAFF
CDR3 DNA: TGTGCCAGTAGTAAGCGGGGCCACAGGGGGAGGGCTGAAGCTTTCTTT
J gene: TRBJ1-1
V gene: TRBV19
D gene: TRBD1
clone size: once

CDR3 protein: CASSRIAGGDNEQFF
CDR3 DNA: TGTGCCAGCAGCCGGATAGCGGGAGGGGACAATGAGCAGTTCTTC
J gene: TRBJ2-1
V gene: TRBV7-9
D gene: TRBD2
clone size: NA

CDR3 protein: CASSLSGLWQQYF
CDR3 DNA: TGTGCCAGCAGCCTTTCCGGGCTGTGGCAGCAGTACTTC
J gene: TRBJ2-7
V gene: TRBV3-1/TRBV3-2
D gene: NA
clone size: NA

CDR3 protein: CASSPEGQGNYGYTF
CDR3 DNA: TGTGCCAGCAGTCCAGAGGGACAGGGTAACTATGGCTACACCTTC
J gene: TRBJ1-2
V gene: TRBV27
D gene: TRBD1
clone size: NA

CDR3 protein: CASSLVYWGNEQFF
CDR3 DNA: TGTGCCAGCAGCTTGGTATACTGGGGAAATGAGCAGTTCTTC
J gene: TRBJ2-1
V gene: TRBV5-4
D gene: NA
clone size: NA

CDR3 protein: CASSPGTGGPGGTDTQYF
CDR3 DNA: TGTGCTAGCAGCCCCGGGACAGGGGGCCCGGGTGGTACAGATACGCAGTATTTT
J gene: TRBJ2-3
V gene: TRBV7-7
D gene: TRBD1
clone size: NA

CDR3 protein: CASTLGGYSNQPQHF
CDR3 DNA: TGTGCCAGCACTTTAGGCGGCTATAGCAATCAGCCCCAGCATTTT
J gene: TRBJ1-5
V gene: TRBV28
D gene: NA
clone size: NA

CDR3 protein: CASSGRYSTNEKLFF
CDR3 DNA: TGTGCCAGTAGTGGCCGGTACTCAACTAATGAAAAACTGTTTTTT
J gene: TRBJ1-4
V gene: TRBV19
D gene: NA
clone size: NA

CDR3 protein: CASSSPPTGIGYEQYF
CDR3 DNA: TGTGCCAGCAGTTCACCCCCCACAGGGATAGGCTACGAGCAGTACTTC
J gene: TRBJ2-7
V gene: TRBV6-5
D gene: NA
clone size: NA

CDR3 protein: CASTLPWGYEQYF
CDR3 DNA: TGCGCCAGCACCCTACCATGGGGCTACGAGCAGTACTTC
J gene: TRBJ2-7
V gene: TRBV10-1
D gene: NA
clone size: NA

CDR3 protein: CASSPLSAQGGGEKLFF
CDR3 DNA: TGTGCCAGCAGTCCCTTATCCGCACAGGGAGGAGGTGAAAAACTGTTTTTT
J gene: TRBJ1-4
V gene: TRBV27
D gene: NA
clone size: NA